This T cell receptor (beta chain) was obtained from a study of CD8 T cells in ankylosing spondylitis. Study-wide findings and caveats: Disease-linked clones, CD8+, were relatively rare in peripheral blood. Ankylosing spondylitis blood appeared to be characterized by a TCR beta motif of eight highly homologous variants. In ankylosing spondylitis patients, matched synovial fluid reportedly showed significant enrichment of disease-linked clones.

With regard to this clonotype: Its antigen remains unknown.

Making the TCR beta libraries involved quantitative 5'-RACE with molecular barcodes. TCRdb passed the 5' RACE reads through MiXCR, listing each CDR3 protein once. This table has about 130,000 distinct CDR3 sequences, 7% appearing once. The germline gives CDR1 SGHRS, CDR2 YFSETQ. This CDR3 contains 16 residues. With 2 bases removed from V and 5 bases from J, the gap between germline ends came to 16 bases. The sample taken for sequencing was blood, either unsorted or a sorted T cell fraction (not recorded which). The clonotype was recovered from a male donor with ankylosing spondylitis or in good health (not recorded which). The V and J genes are TRBV5-1 and TRBJ2-2; D might be TRBD1 (6 bases). The CDR3 nucleotides are TGCGCCAGCAGCTTAACCGAACAGGGTTATACCGGGGAGCTGTTTTTT. It encodes CASSLTEQGYTGELFF.